This TCR beta chain was profiled in a study of T cells in Graves' hyperthyroidism and ophthalmopathy. The germline CDR1 and CDR2 sequences are LNHDA and SQIVND (reference sequence). Trimming shortened V by 10 bases and J by 1 base, and 22 bases separated the two germline ends. CDR3 size: 16 residues. Researchers took RNA transcripts and amplified the TCR beta CDR3 regions from them. Using the HTBI primer set, a first-round RT-PCR was run on the TCR CDR3. Via MiXCR, TCRdb re-called the multiplex PCR reads, giving one row per CDR3 protein. This repertoire shows approximately 400,000 distinct CDR3 sequences, roughly 13% found once; its top ten account for 28%.

This TCR came from a man aged 45 to 65 with Graves' ophthalmopathy. This chain links TRBV19 with TRBJ1-2; D may be TRBD1 (5 bases). Sequencing input: blood. The CDR3 protein is CATSDPQGPLNYGYTF. The CDR3 nucleotides read TGTGCCACCTCAGACCCCCAGGGCCCGCTTAACTATGGCTACACCTTC.